This paragraph reports one T cell receptor (beta chain). Its target is not known. Primers included in the PCR were 60 Vbeta and 13 Jbeta primers. Profiling relied on immunoSEQ multiplex PCR, and the TCRdb table lists in-frame clones only, not all of them. The top ten clones hold 4.5% to 6% of a sample with around 150,000 clones, roughly three quarters of them seen once. The sample comes from a study of cytomegalovirus exposure and HLA in healthy donors. About the research overall: One earlier analysis, a look at some 180 million T cells, found roughly 110 million unique TCR beta sequences.

General study results and limits: Sequences of the TCR beta chain were said to predict the HLA-A and HLA-B alleles of most subjects accurately.

This TCR came from a woman aged 45 to 65 in good health and CMV-seronegative. Sequenced: PBMCs.

As DNA, the CDR3 is TGTGCCAGCAGCTTAGCGACGGGGTACTACGAGCAGTACTTC. Translated, it gives CASSLATGYYEQYF. The chain uses TRBV7-6 and TRBJ2-7; D may be TRBD2 (5 bases). This CDR3 comprises 14 residues. The germline gives CDR1 SGHVS, CDR2 FNYEAQ. Trimming left V 0 bases short and J 3 bases short, with 9 bases between.